This is a list of T cell receptor beta chains from one sample in a study of T cell responses to AZD1222 COVID-19 vaccine. This table comes from immunoSEQ multiplex PCR, and its TCRdb copy is limited to in-frame clones, with some not included. The table includes around 140,000 clones, over 85% detected once. This specimen consisted of peripheral blood, obtained on day 0 of AZD1222 vaccination. These receptors were taken from an adult in good health. CDR3s include the opening cysteine and the closing phenylalanine or tryptophan. Each record gives: J gene, D gene, V gene, clone size, CDR3 DNA, CDR3 protein. A D gene is named only where the DNA matches it firmly. Only some rows state a clone size, as once, few, many or a class for expanded clones.

TRBJ1-1 | . | TRBV12-3/TRBV12-4 | . | TGTGCCAGCAGCCCCTTTTCTGAAGAAGCTTTCTTT | CASSPFSEEAFF
TRBJ2-2 | . | TRBV7-2 | . | TGTGCCAGCAGCTCGACGGCCTCCCCTAACACCGGGGAGCTGTTTTTT | CASSSTASPNTGELFF
TRBJ2-7 | . | TRBV11-2 | . | TGTGCCAGCAAATCCCCCCCGATGGACGAGCAGTACTTC | CASKSPPMDEQYF
TRBJ2-1 | . | TRBV12-3/TRBV12-4 | . | TGTGCCAGCAGTCCTCGGGGGGCTGCTGAGCAGTTCTTC | CASSPRGAAEQFF
TRBJ2-3 | . | TRBV2 | once | TGTGCCAGCGGCCTACCGGTCTCCACAGATACGCAGTATTTT | CASGLPVSTDTQYF
TRBJ1-2 | TRBD1 | TRBV2 | few | TGTGCCAGCACTTATAAAGGGACAGTCAACTACACCTTC | CASTYKGTVNYTF
TRBJ1-1 | . | TRBV9 | few | TGTGCCAGCAGCCCCCAGACAGGAATGAACACTGAAGCTTTCTTT | CASSPQTGMNTEAFF
TRBJ2-1 | . | TRBV18 | . | TGTGCCAGCTCACCCATCGGGGGTGTATCCTACAATGAGCAGTTCTTC | CASSPIGGVSYNEQFF
TRBJ2-7 | . | TRBV4-1 | . | TGCGCCAGCAGCCCGCCGACGGGGTCAAGCTCCTACGAGCAGTACTTC | CASSPPTGSSSYEQYF
TRBJ1-2 | . | TRBV3-1/TRBV3-2 | once | TGTGCCAGCAGCCAAGGTGACGAGAGGGGCTACACCTTC | CASSQGDERGYTF
TRBJ2-7 | . | TRBV6-1 | once | TGTGCCAGCAGTGAATATGGAACAGCTACCTACGAGCAGTACTTC | CASSEYGTATYEQYF
TRBJ2-2 | TRBD1 | TRBV28 | . | TGTGCCAGCGGCGAGGACAGGGGGTTCTTCGGGGAGCTGTTTTTT | CASGEDRGFFGELFF
TRBJ1-1 | . | TRBV5-6 | . | TGTGCCAGCAGCCCGACAGAAAGGCCCGCGGCTTTCTTT | CASSPTERPAAFF
TRBJ2-7 | . | TRBV5-1 | . | TGCGCCAGCAGATTGTCAGGGGCGGCATTCTACGAGCAGTACTTC | CASRLSGAAFYEQYF
TRBJ2-7 | TRBD1 | TRBV19 | few | TGTGCCAGTAGTAAGGGACAGGTGGGAAACGAGCAGTACTTC | CASSKGQVGNEQYF
TRBJ2-5 | . | TRBV6-5 | . | TGTGCCAGCAGATACGCGTACCAAGAGACCCAGTACTTC | CASRYAYQETQYF
TRBJ2-5 | TRBD1 | TRBV10-3 | . | TGTGCCATCAGACCAGGACAGGCGACAGAGACCCAGTACTTC | CAIRPGQATETQYF